This T cell receptor (beta chain) was sequenced in a study of cytomegalovirus exposure and HLA in healthy donors. The primer mix had 60 Vbeta and 13 Jbeta primers. Authors' analysis steps: The count from a later analysis was 79 million or so unique TCR beta chains, some 10 million of them shared. Clones were read by immunoSEQ multiplex PCR, and TCRdb kept only the in-frame ones, dropping some. From that table come the V and J calls and clone size; the DNA was used to work out D and trimming. The sample carries about 120,000 clones, roughly 80% recorded once. As concerns this clone: As yet, its antigen is unknown.

The CDR3 loop spans 15 amino acids. The V and J ends lost 1 base and 0 bases respectively, with 8 bases between them. Germline V lookup: CDR1 SGHTA, CDR2 FQGNSA. Points from the study as a whole: Upon later analysis, HLA-associated TCR beta chains proved more clonally expanded than other, equally common chains. Associated with cytomegalovirus, according to the listing, were around 160 TCR beta chains.

This clonotype was obtained from a woman aged 40 to 50 in good health and CMV-seronegative. The J gene is TRBJ2-3, the V gene TRBV7-2, with D uncertain. Material for sequencing was PBMCs. The CDR3 region is CASSLGQVSTDTQYF. Written as DNA, the CDR3 is TGTGCCAGCAGCTTAGGCCAGGTTAGCACAGATACGCAGTATTTT.